The entry that follows covers one T cell receptor beta chain sequence. Its antigen is as yet unknown. The sample originates from a study of CD8+ T cells in alopecia areata. Whole-study context: Treatment comprised oral tofacitinib, 5 to 10 mg twice daily, in treated patients.

The treatment: oral pan-JAK inhibitor, 5-10 mg twice daily. Study-wide findings and caveats: Mice gave a clearer picture of TCR sharing than patients did, possibly for HLA-related reasons. Expanded CD8+ clones among the top 100, as well as scalp clonality, were significantly decreased by tofacitinib. In scalp and blood, many expanded lesional clones persisted during tofacitinib.

It was cDNA, reverse transcribed from extracted RNA, that served as the sequencing template. The protocol was immunoSEQ multiplex PCR, while the TCRdb copy is restricted to in-frame clones and leaves out a portion. Here the sample spans about 94,000 clones, 60% to 80% being singletons. The CDR3 totals 12 residues. V lost 5 bases and J lost 7, with 12 bases in between. Germline V gene data show CDR1 as ENHRY and CDR2 as SYGVKD. V and J are TRBV10-3 and TRBJ2-7; D might be TRBD2 (5 bases). The specimen was CD8+ T cells sorted from blood, collected around week 44, from a patient treated with tofacitinib. The clonotype originates from a human donor with alopecia areata. CDR3 loop: CAISPPRGEQYF. As DNA, the CDR3 is TGTGCCATCAGTCCCCCTCGGGGAGAGCAGTACTTC.